These 18 T cell receptor beta chains were sequenced from one sample in a study of OX40 agonist ivuxolimab in advanced cancers. Using immunoSEQ multiplex PCR, the repertoire was profiled, and TCRdb retains in-frame clones only, with some absent. This repertoire shows roughly 91,000 clones, around nine tenths found once; its top ten account for 0.7% to 0.9%. The material was CD4+ or CD8+ T cells sorted from blood, obtained in a trial of the OX40 agonist ivuxolimab. The receptors derive from an adult with an advanced solid tumor such as melanoma, head and neck, liver or kidney cancer.

This sequence joins TRBV7-9 and TRBJ1-3; TRBD1 aligns across 9 bases. Germline-derived CDR1 and CDR2 are SEHNR and FQNEAQ (reference sequence). The CDR3 covers 17 residues. The V gene end was trimmed by 2 bases and the J gene end by 0 bases; junction bases not matched to a gene: 5. The CDR3 reads CASSLSGQGSSGNTIYF. The CDR3 DNA follows: TGTGCCAGCAGCTTATCGGGACAGGGTAGCTCTGGAAACACCATATATTTT.

The rearrangement links TRBV7-2 to TRBJ2-7; D unclear. Trimming shortened V by 5 bases and J by 0 bases, and 2 bases separated the two germline ends. This CDR3 contains 11 residues. Germline-derived CDR1 and CDR2 are SGHTA and FQGNSA. The CDR3 protein is CASSPSYEQYF. CDR3 bases: TGTGCCAGCAGCCCCTCCTACGAGCAGTACTTC. Supplemented by reference TRBV7-2 and TRBJ2-7, the full variable domain reads GAGVSQSPSNKVTEKGKDVELRCDPISGHTALYWYRQSLGQGLEFLIYFQGNSAPDKSGLPSDRFSAERTGGSVSTLTIQRTQQEDSAVYLCASSPSYEQYFGPGTRLTVT.

The gene calls are TRBV4-3 and TRBJ1-6; D is uncertain. Germline V gene sequence: CDR1 LGHNA, CDR2 YSLEER. V dropped 0 bases and J dropped 7 bases, with 4 bases sitting between them. CDR3 size: 13 residues. The CDR3 bases are TGCGCCAGCAGCCAAGATGCCAATTCACCCCTCCACTTT. Its translation: CASSQDANSPLHF.

The rearrangement uses TRBV6-5 and TRBJ2-7; TRBD2 matches 8 bases. The CDR3 spans 15 residues. Germline V gene data show CDR1 as MNHEY and CDR2 as SVGAGI. V trimming: 2 bases; J trimming: 2 bases; junction bases outside the gene matches: 5. The DNA of the CDR3 is TGTGCCAGCAGTTACCCCGGGAGGGGAACCTACGAGCAGTACTTC. Protein sequence: CASSYPGRGTYEQYF.

The V and J genes are TRBV15 and TRBJ1-1; unclear D gene. Germline V gene sequence: CDR1 LNHNV, CDR2 YYDKDF (reference sequence). The CDR3 length is 13 residues. V gave up 5 bases and J gave up 1 base, with 8 bases separating them. The DNA of the CDR3 is TGTGCCACCAGCTTCCAAAGGAACACTGAAGCTTTCTTT. This encodes CATSFQRNTEAFF.

CDR3 region: CASSVGTTNTGELFF. Here the CDR3 DNA reads TGTGCCAGCAGCGTTGGGACTACGAACACCGGGGAGCTGTTTTTT. The rearrangement joins TRBV9 to TRBJ2-2; TRBD2 matches 7 bases. After removal of 2 bases from V and 0 bases from J, the junction contained 1 base not matched to a gene. The V gene's germline CDR1 is SGDLS and CDR2 YYNGEE. The CDR3 has 15 residues.

This chain joins TRBV21-1 and TRBJ2-5. TRBV21-1 constitutes a pseudogene. The CDR3 extends over 19 amino acids. The chain's CDR3 is CASYRQRGNKGDLQETQYF. The CDR3, as DNA: TGTGCCAGCTATCGACAGAGGGGTAATAAAGGGGATCTCCAAGAGACCCAGTACTTC.

This chain joins TRBV6-6 and TRBJ1-2; TRBD1 matches at 7 bases. Germline values: CDR1 MNHNY, CDR2 SVGAGI (reference sequence). The CDR3 runs to 14 residues. Trimming took 2 bases from V and 7 from J; bases not matched to a gene: 7. In DNA form, the CDR3 reads TGTGCCAGCAGTTACGCGACAGGGACCATTGGCTACACCTTC. Amino acid sequence: CASSYATGTIGYTF.

The CDR3 bases are TGTGCCAGCAGCTCGGGACAGAATAATGAAAAACTGTTTTTT. Translation: CASSSGQNNEKLFF. This chain links TRBV5-4 with TRBJ1-4, with TRBD1 matching over 7 bases. The CDR3 is 14 amino acids. V was clipped by 3 bases and J by 4 bases; unmatched bases: 3. CDR1 and CDR2 from the germline V gene are SGHNT and YYREEE (reference sequence).

As DNA, the CDR3 is TGTGCCAGCTCCCCATCTTTGCTGGGCGGGGAGACCCAGTACTTC. It is translated as CASSPSLLGGETQYF. V usage is TRBV18 and J usage is TRBJ2-5, with D perhaps matching TRBD2 (5 bases). V lost 6 bases and J lost 5, with 19 bases in between. The germline V gene encodes CDR1 KGHSH and CDR2 LQKENI. CDR3 length: 15 amino acids.

The CDR3 DNA sequence: TGTGCCATCACGTCCACAGGGAACACTGAAGCTTTCTTT. Translated, it gives CAITSTGNTEAFF. The genes are TRBV10-3 and TRBJ1-1; weak D call: TRBD1 (5 bases). The CDR3 sequence is 13 residues long. Between the trimmed V and J ends, which lost 7 bases and 1 base, there was a span of 10 bases. CDR1 is ENHRY and CDR2 is SYGVKD in the germline V gene.

This chain joins TRBV4-1 and TRBJ1-5; the D gene is possibly TRBD1 (5 bases). The germline V gene encodes CDR1 MGHRA and CDR2 YSYEKL. V dropped 4 bases and J dropped 5 bases, with 15 bases sitting between them. The CDR3 covers 15 residues. DNA for the CDR3: TGCGCCAGCAGCCTCCTCGGGGGGAAAGATCAGCCCCAGCATTTT. This gives the protein CASSLLGGKDQPQHF.

This chain uses TRBV28 with TRBJ2-1; D remains unclear. V lost 7 bases and J lost 1, with 5 bases in between. This CDR3 comprises 12 residues. The germline CDR1 and CDR2 sequences are MDHEN and SYDVKM. The CDR3 protein is CASIDSYNEQFF. In DNA form, the CDR3 reads TGTGCCAGCATCGATTCCTACAATGAGCAGTTCTTC.

CDR3 DNA sequence: TGTGCCAGCAGTGGGGACAGCCTAGTATTGACAGATACGCAGTATTTT. Its translation: CASSGDSLVLTDTQYF. The J gene is TRBJ2-3, the V gene TRBV28; 7 bases fit TRBD1. V lost 5 bases and J lost 3; bases outside the gene matches: 11. The CDR3 spans 16 residues. The germline CDR1 and CDR2 sequences are MDHEN and SYDVKM.

This chain connects TRBV4-1 to TRBJ1-2; 7 bases are a match to TRBD1. The CDR3 covers 14 residues. Germline V CDR1 and CDR2: MGHRA, YSYEKL. Trimming cost V 1 base and J 3 bases; bases outside gene matches: 2. The chain's CDR3 is CASSQGDRHYGYTF. DNA of the CDR3: TGCGCCAGCAGCCAAGGGGACAGACACTATGGCTACACCTTC.

The genes are TRBV4-1 and TRBJ2-3, with D possibly matching TRBD2 (6 bases). Germline V gives CDR1 MGHRA, CDR2 YSYEKL. With 4 bases removed from V and 5 bases from J, the gap between germline ends came to 16 bases. The CDR3 is 15 amino acids. CDR3 bases: TGCGCCAGCAGCCCCGGTGCGCCGGGGGTAGATACGCAGTATTTT. Translation: CASSPGAPGVDTQYF.

The rearrangement links TRBV30 to TRBJ2-2; D not certain. Trimming removed 0 bases at V and 7 bases at J, with 9 bases between. CDR1 and CDR2 from the germline V gene are GTSNPN and SVGIG (reference sequence). There are 13 residues in the CDR3. The CDR3 here is CAWSVLAHGELFF. CDR3 in DNA: TGTGCCTGGAGTGTGTTAGCCCACGGGGAGCTGTTTTTT.

This CDR3 reads CASSPPLSTGGNLQPQHF. CDR3 bases: TGTGCCAGCAGTCCTCCACTCTCGACAGGGGGCAACTTGCAGCCCCAGCATTTT. The J gene is TRBJ1-5, the V gene TRBV28, with 10 bases lining up with TRBD1. After removal of 5 bases from V and 7 bases from J, the junction contained 17 bases not matched to a gene. Germline V gene lookup returns CDR1 MDHEN and CDR2 SYDVKM. The CDR3 sequence is 18 residues long.